Presented here are 12 T cell receptor beta chains from one specimen sequenced in a study of monozygotic twins with inflammatory bowel disease. TCRdb reprocessed the 5' RACE reads; each CDR3 protein has one entry and no DNA is given. The sample totals some 170,000 distinct CDR3 sequences. The specimen was blood. These receptors were obtained from a human donor with ulcerative colitis or Crohn's disease, or a healthy co-twin of an affected twin (not recorded which).

The chain has TRBV4-3 and TRBJ1-1. CDR3 length equals 13 residues. Germline V lookup: CDR1 LGHNA, CDR2 YSLEER. The CDR3 sequence is CASTPGRNTEAFF.

CDR3 sequence reads: CSARDDPRTEAFF. The V and J genes are TRBV20-1 and TRBJ1-1. The CDR3 has 13 amino acids. The germline gives CDR1 DFQATT, CDR2 SNEGSKA (reference sequence).

The CDR3 loop reads CASSLGDRVYQETQYF. The chain links TRBV5-1 to TRBJ2-5; the TRBD1 assignment by TCRdb is unverifiable without DNA. The germline V gene has CDR1 SGHRS and CDR2 YFSETQ. This CDR3 contains 16 residues.

V is TRBV10-3 and J is TRBJ1-5; TCRdb's D call of TRBD1 is untestable without DNA. The V gene's germline CDR1 is ENHRY and CDR2 SYGVKD. The length of the CDR3 is 15 residues. This CDR3 reads CAISESGTGYQPQHF.

The chain is built from TRBV5-1 and TRBJ1-1. The CDR3 length is 12 residues. The V gene's germline CDR1 is SGHRS and CDR2 YFSETQ. The chain's CDR3 is CASSLGINEAFF.

This chain joins TRBV28 and TRBJ2-3; as DNA is missing, the TRBD1 call by TCRdb cannot be tested. Germline V gene sequence: CDR1 MDHEN, CDR2 SYDVKM. The length of the CDR3 is 15 residues. Here the CDR3 reads CASSSPGTRKDTQYF.

The chain employs TRBV24-1 and TRBJ1-2. Germline CDR1 and CDR2: KGHDR and SFDVKD. The CDR3 totals 15 residues. The CDR3 loop reads CATSDPKTQNYGYTF.

The chain recombines TRBV6-1 with TRBJ1-4; TCRdb's D gene call, TRBD1, goes unchecked for lack of DNA. The germline V gene has CDR1 MNHNS and CDR2 SASEGT. This CDR3 is built from 14 residues. The chain's CDR3 is CASSGGTENEKLFF.

The V call is TRBV12-3 or TRBV12-4, the J call TRBJ1-4; TCRdb's assignment of TRBD1 cannot be checked, as there is no DNA. This CDR3 has 13 residues. CDR3 amino acids: CASSTGVGEKLVF.

The chain links TRBV28 to TRBJ2-7; TCRdb's assignment of TRBD1 cannot be checked, as there is no DNA. The CDR3 is 13 residues long. The germline V gene has CDR1 MDHEN and CDR2 SYDVKM. The CDR3 is CASRRDRGYEQYF. The variable domain in full, with the rest retrieved from reference TRBV28 and TRBJ2-7, is DVKVTQSSRYLVKRTGEKVFLECVQDMDHENMFWYRQDPGLGLRLIYFSYDVKMKEKGDIPEGYSVSREKKERFSLILESASTNQTSMYLCASRRDRGYEQYFGPGTRLTVT.

The J gene is TRBJ2-2, the V gene TRBV5-1; the TCRdb call, TRBD1, lacks DNA for checking. The CDR3 sequence is 14 residues long. CDR1 SGHRS and CDR2 YFSETQ come from the germline V gene. CDR3 amino acids: CASSQQGHTGELFF.

The J gene is TRBJ2-3, the V gene TRBV20-1; TCRdb's D call, TRBD1, is unchecked because there is no DNA. CDR1 DFQATT and CDR2 SNEGSKA come from the germline V gene (reference sequence). This CDR3 is 18 amino acids long. The CDR3 reads CSARFLAGESGATDTQYF.